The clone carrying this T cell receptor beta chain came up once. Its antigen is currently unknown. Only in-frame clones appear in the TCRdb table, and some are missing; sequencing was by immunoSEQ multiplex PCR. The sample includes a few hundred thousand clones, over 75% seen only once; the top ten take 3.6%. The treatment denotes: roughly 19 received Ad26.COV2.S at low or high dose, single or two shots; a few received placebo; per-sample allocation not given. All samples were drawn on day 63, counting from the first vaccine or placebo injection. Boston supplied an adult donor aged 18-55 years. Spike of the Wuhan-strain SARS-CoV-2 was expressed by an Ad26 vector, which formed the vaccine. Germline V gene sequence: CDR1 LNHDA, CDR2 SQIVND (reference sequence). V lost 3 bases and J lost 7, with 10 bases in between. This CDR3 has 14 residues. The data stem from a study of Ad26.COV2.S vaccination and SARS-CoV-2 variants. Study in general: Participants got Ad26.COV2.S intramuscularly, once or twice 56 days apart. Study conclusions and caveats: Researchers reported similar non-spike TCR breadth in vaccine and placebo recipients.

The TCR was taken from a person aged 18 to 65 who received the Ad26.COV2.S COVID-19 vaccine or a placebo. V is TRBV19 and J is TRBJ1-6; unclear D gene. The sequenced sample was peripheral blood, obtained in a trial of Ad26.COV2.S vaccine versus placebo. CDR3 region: CASSMWGSNSPLHF. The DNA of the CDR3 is TGTGCCAGTAGTATGTGGGGTTCCAATTCACCCCTCCACTTT.